This paragraph reports one TCR beta chain. The sample originates from a study of T cell responses to AZD1222 COVID-19 vaccine. The length of the CDR3 is 17 residues. V lost 5 bases, J lost 5 bases, and 22 bases lay in between. Germline V gives CDR1 SGHTA, CDR2 FQGTGA. Using immunoSEQ multiplex PCR, the repertoire was profiled, and TCRdb retains in-frame clones only, with some absent. The profile shows approximately 130,000 clones, approximately 85% of them singletons. Specimen: peripheral blood, collected 28 days after the second dose of the MenACWY control vaccine. This TCR was sampled from an adult who received the MenACWY meningococcal vaccine as a control. The J gene is TRBJ1-5, the V gene TRBV7-3; tentatively, D is TRBD1 (6 bases). The DNA of the CDR3 is TGTGCCAGCAGCCTGCCCCCACAGGGACTCCTGGATCAGCCCCAGCATTTT. It is translated as CASSLPPQGLLDQPQHF.